This TCR beta chain was found in a study of shared clonotypes between healthy human individuals. With 6 bases removed from V and 4 bases from J, the gap between germline ends came to 21 bases. The CDR3 runs 16 residues. Germline V gives CDR1 MDHEN, CDR2 SYDVKM. Using immunoSEQ multiplex PCR, the repertoire was profiled, and TCRdb retains in-frame clones only, with some absent. The sample lists about 2.5 million clones, about nine tenths seen once, with 0.3% to 0.45% in the top ten. Source material: naive CD4+ T cells from PBMCs. Subset in this sample: CD45RA+ positively selected. The V and J genes are TRBV28 and TRBJ1-2; D remains unclear. The origin of this receptor is a man aged 18-30 years in good health. Some clones in this sample may be carry-over from other donors' samples. CDR3 sequence: CASSEEALPSVYGYTF. For the CDR3, the DNA is TGTGCCAGCAGCGAGGAAGCCCTTCCATCTGTCTATGGCTACACCTTC.